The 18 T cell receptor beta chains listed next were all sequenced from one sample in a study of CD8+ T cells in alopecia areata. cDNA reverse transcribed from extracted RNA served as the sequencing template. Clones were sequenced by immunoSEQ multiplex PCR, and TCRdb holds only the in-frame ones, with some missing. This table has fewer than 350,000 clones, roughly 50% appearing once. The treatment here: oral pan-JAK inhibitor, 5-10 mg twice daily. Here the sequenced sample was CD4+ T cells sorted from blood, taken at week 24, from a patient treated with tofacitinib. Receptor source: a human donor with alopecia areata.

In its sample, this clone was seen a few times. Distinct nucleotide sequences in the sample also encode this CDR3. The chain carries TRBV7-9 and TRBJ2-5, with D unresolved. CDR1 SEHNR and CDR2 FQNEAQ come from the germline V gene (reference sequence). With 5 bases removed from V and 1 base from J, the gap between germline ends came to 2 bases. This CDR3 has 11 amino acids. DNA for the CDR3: TGTGCCAGCAGCCCCCAAGAGACCCAGTACTTC. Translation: CASSPQETQYF. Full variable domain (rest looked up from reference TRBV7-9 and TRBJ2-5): DTGVSQNPRHKITKRGQNVTFRCDPISEHNRLYWYRQTLGQGPEFLTYFQNEAQLEKSRLLSDRFSAERPKGSFSTLEIQRTEQGDSAMYLCASSPQETQYFGPGTRLLVL.

The CDR3 sequence: CASSPKSDSSSYEQYF. The CDR3 region has the DNA TGCGCCAGCAGCCCCAAGTCGGACTCGAGCTCCTACGAGCAGTACTTC. The chain joins TRBV5-1 to TRBJ2-7, with D perhaps matching TRBD2 (5 bases). The CDR3 covers 16 residues. CDR1 is SGHRS and CDR2 is YFSETQ in the germline V gene. The germline V and J ends were trimmed by 4 bases and 0 bases, with 17 bases remaining between them.

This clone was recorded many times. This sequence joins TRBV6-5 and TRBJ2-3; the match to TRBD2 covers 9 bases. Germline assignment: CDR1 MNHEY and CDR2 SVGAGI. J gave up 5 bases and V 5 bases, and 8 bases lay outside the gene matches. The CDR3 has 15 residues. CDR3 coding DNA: TGTGCCAGCAGTACACCTAGCGGGGCCGGAGATACGCAGTATTTT. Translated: CASSTPSGAGDTQYF.

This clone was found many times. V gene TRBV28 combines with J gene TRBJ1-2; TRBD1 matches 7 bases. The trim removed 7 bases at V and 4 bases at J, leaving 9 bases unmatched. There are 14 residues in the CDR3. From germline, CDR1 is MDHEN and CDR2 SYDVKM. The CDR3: CASNQGQAGYGYTF. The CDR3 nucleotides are TGTGCCAGCAACCAAGGACAGGCGGGCTATGGCTACACCTTC.

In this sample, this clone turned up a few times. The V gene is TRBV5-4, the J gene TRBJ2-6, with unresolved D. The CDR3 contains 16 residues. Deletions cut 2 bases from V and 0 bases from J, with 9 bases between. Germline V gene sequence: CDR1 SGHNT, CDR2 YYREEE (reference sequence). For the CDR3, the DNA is TGTGCCAGCAGCTTCCCCCTATACTCTGGGGCCAACGTCCTGACTTTC. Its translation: CASSFPLYSGANVLTF. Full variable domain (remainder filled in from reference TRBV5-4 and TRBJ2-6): ETGVTQSPTHLIKTRGQQVTLRCSSQSGHNTVSWYQQALGQGPQFIFQYYREEENGRGNFPPRFSGLQFPNYSSELNVNALELDDSALYLCASSFPLYSGANVLTFGAGSRLTVL.

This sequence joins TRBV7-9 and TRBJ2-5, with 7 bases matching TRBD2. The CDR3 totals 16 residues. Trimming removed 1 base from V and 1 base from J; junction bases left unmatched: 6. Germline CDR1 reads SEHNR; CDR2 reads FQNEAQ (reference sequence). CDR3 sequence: CASSLGASGTQETQYF. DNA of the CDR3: TGTGCCAGCAGCTTAGGGGCTAGCGGAACCCAAGAGACCCAGTACTTC.

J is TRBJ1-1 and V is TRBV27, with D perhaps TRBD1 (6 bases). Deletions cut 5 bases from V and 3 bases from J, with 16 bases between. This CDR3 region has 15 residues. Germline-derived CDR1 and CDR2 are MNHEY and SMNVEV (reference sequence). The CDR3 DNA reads TGTGCCAGCAGTCCCCTAGGGGGGGCGCACACTGAAGCTTTCTTT. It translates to CASSPLGGAHTEAFF.

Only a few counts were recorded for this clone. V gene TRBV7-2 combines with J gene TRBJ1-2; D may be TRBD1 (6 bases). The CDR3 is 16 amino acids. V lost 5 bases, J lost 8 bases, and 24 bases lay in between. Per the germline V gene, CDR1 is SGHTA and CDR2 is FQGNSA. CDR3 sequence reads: CASSPRSGGQGKGYTF. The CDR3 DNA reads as TGTGCCAGCAGCCCCCGGAGTGGAGGGCAGGGGAAGGGCTACACCTTC.

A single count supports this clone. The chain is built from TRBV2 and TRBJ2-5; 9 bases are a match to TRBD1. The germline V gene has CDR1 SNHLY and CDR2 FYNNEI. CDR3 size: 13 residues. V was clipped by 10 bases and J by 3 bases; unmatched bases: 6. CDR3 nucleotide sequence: TGTGCCAACGGGGACAGGGTTGAAGAGACCCAGTACTTC. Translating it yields CANGDRVEETQYF.

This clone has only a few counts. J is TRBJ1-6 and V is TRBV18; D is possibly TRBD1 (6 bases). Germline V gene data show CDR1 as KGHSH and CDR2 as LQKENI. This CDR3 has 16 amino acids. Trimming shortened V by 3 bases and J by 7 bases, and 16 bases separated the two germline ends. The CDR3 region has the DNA TGTGCCAGCTCACCCGGAGCATCTACAGGGAATTCACCCCTCCACTTT. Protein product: CASSPGASTGNSPLHF. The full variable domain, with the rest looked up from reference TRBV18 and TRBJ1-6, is NAGVMQNPRHLVRRRGQEARLRCSPMKGHSHVYWYRQLPEEGLKFMVYLQKENIIDESGMPKERFSAEFPKEGPSILRIQQVVRGDSAAYFCASSPGASTGNSPLHFGNGTRLTVT.

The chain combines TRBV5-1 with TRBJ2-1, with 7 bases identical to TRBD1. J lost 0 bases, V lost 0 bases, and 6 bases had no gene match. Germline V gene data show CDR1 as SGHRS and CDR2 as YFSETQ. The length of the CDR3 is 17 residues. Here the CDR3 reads CASSLGPQGSSYNEQFF. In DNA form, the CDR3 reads TGCGCCAGCAGCTTGGGCCCACAGGGGAGCTCCTACAATGAGCAGTTCTTC.

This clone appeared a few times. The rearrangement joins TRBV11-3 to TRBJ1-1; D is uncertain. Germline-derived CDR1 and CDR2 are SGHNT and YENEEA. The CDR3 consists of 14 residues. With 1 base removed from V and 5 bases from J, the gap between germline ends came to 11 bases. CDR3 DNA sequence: TGTGCCAGCAGCTTAGTAGGGATCAGTACTGAAGCTTTCTTT. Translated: CASSLVGISTEAFF.

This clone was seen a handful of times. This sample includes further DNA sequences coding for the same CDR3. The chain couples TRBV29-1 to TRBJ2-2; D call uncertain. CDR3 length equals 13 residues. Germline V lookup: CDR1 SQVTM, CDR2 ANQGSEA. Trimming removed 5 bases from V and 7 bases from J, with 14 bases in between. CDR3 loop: CSVPQGWNGELFF. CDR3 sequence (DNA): TGCAGCGTTCCCCAAGGGTGGAACGGGGAGCTGTTTTTT.

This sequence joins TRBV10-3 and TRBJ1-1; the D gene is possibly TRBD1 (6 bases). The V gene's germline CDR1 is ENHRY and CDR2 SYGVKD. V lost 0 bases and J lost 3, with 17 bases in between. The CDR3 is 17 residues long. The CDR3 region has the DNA TGTGCCATCAGTGAGTCCACGGGGAGGGGGTCGGACACTGAAGCTTTCTTT. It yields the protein CAISESTGRGSDTEAFF.

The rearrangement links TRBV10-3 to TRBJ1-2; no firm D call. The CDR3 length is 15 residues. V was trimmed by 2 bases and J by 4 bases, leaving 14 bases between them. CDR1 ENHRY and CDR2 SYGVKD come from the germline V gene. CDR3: CAISEAMLSPYGYTF. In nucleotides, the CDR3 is TGTGCCATCAGTGAGGCTATGTTATCCCCCTATGGCTACACCTTC.

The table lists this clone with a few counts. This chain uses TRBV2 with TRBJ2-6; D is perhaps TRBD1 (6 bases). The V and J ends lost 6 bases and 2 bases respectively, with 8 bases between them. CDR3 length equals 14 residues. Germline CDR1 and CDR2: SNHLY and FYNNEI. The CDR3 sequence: CASRDSPGANVLTF. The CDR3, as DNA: TGTGCCAGCAGGGACAGTCCTGGGGCCAACGTCCTGACTTTC. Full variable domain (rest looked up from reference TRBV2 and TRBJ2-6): EPEVTQTPSHQVTQMGQEVILRCVPISNHLYFYWYRQILGQKVEFLVSFYNNEISEKSEIFDDQFSVERPDGSNFTLKIRSTKLEDSAMYFCASRDSPGANVLTFGAGSRLTVL.

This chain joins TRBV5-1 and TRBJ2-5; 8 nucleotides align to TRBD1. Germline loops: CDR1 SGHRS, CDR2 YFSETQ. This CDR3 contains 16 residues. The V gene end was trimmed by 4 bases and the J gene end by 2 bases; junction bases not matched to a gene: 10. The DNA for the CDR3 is TGCGCCAGCAGCGCATCAGGGGGCGCGTTACAAGAGACCCAGTACTTC. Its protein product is CASSASGGALQETQYF.

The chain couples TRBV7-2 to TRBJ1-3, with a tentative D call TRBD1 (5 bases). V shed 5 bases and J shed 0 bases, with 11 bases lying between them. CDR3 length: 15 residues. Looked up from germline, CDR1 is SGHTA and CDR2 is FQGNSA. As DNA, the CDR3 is TGTGCCAGCAGCCTCGGGGCGAGCTCTGGAAACACCATATATTTT. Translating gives CASSLGASSGNTIYF.